The clone carrying this T cell receptor (beta chain) has at least ten counts. This record belongs to a study of metastatic and nonmetastatic thyroid tumors. Study context: Repertoires from blood and tumor or nodule tissue of malignant and benign thyroid patients were compared.

Authors' methods: Across clinicopathological groups, CDR3 differences served as the basis for building a distant-metastasis classifier for papillary thyroid cancer. TCRdb re-processed the PCR reads through MiXCR. The V and J calls were not made by the authors but by TCRdb's processing. In the table there are roughly 57,000 clones, roughly 22% of which are singletons. All patients were treatment-naive before thyroid surgery. The sample consisted of blood. The sequence was collected from a female donor with papillary thyroid cancer or a benign thyroid nodule (not recorded which). Some clones in this sample may be carry-over from other donors' samples.

CDR3 bases: TGTGCCAGCAGTGATGCCCTAGCGGGAGATACGTTCTTC. Translated: CASSDALAGDTFF. This rearrangement joins TRBV6-1 to TRBJ2-1, with 10 bases identical to TRBD2. Trimming took 3 bases from V and 15 from J; bases not matched to a gene: 8. The CDR3 covers 13 residues. Germline lookup yields CDR1 MNHNS and CDR2 SASEGT.